The subject of this entry is one TCR beta chain. The target antigen is unknown. This CDR3 region has 14 residues. Germline CDR1 SNHLY, CDR2 FYNNEI. This specimen comes from a study of CXCR3-negative and CXCR3-positive naive CD8 T cells. Study-wide points: Diversity in memory CD8+ cells fell much lower than the comparably high levels seen in both naive subsets. Naive subsets showed comparable surface CD5, and TCR interaction strength was also inferred from TRB CDR3 physicochemistry. The study found more hydrophobic TRB CDR3s in CXCR3-positive naive cells than in CXCR3-negative naive cells.

Carrying UMI labels, the TRB cDNA libraries were prepared through 5' RACE. TCRdb re-called the 5' RACE reads; one entry per CDR3 protein, DNA not given. The specimen's table records about 120,000 distinct CDR3 sequences. Triplicate approximately 280,000-cell sorts were made of each CD8+ T cell subset. CD45RO-CCR7+CD27+CD95- defined naive CD8+ T cells. The source of this sequence is a human donor in good health. Some clones in this sample may be carry-over from other donors' samples. The chain joins TRBV2 to TRBJ2-7. Sequences were obtained from naive CXCR3+ CD8+ T cells from blood. Documented subset: CD45RO-CCR7+CD27+CD95- naive CD8+ T cells expressing CXCR3 (TNR3+). CDR3: CASSEANRAYEQYF.